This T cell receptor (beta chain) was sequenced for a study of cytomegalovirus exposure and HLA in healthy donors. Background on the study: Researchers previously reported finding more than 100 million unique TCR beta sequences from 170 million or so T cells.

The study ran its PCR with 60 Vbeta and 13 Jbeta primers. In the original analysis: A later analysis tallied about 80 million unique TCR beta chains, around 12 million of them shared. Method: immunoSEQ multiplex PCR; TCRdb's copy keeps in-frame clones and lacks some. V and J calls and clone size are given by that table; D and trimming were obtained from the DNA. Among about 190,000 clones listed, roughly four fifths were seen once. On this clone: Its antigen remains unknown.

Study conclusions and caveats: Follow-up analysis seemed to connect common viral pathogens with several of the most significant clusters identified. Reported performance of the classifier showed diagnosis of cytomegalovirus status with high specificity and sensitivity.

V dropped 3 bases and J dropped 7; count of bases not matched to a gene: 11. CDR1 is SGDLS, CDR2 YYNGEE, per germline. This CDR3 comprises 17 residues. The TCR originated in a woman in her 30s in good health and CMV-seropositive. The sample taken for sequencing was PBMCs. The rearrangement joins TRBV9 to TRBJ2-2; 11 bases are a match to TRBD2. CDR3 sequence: CASSASLAGEVHGELFF. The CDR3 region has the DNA TGTGCCAGCAGCGCCTCACTAGCGGGAGAAGTGCACGGGGAGCTGTTTTTT.